This entry describes one T cell receptor (beta chain). What this receptor recognizes is not known. Qualities for individual bases were not recorded, and no much larger clone is one base off. This entry belongs to a study of shared T cell receptors in the human thymus (dated by TCRdb to 2020 to 2022). Broadly, across the study: The study examined how self-reactive, shared T-cell receptor alpha chains are generated in the human thymus.

Libraries were constructed by the immunoSEQ multiplex PCR assay. TCRdb retrieved this table from immuneACCESS and kept in-frame rearrangements only. Not all clones are present; in checked studies, unresolved V genes account for under half, and no reason is known for the remainder. This sample comprises roughly 660,000 clones, approximately 88% of them detected only once. 0.008% to 0.011% of the sample is taken by the ten largest. Trimming removed 5 bases from V and 3 bases from J, leaving 14 bases between the germline ends. The germline V gene encodes CDR1 MNHEY and CDR2 SMNVEV (reference sequence). Inclusive of the bounding cysteine and phenylalanine, the CDR3 is 14 residues long. Of the read, only the CDR3 DNA is kept; its 42 bases are in frame from base 1. These data were also filed under a second study, of human thymus T cells. From the second report: Donors were immunologically healthy infants undergoing open corrective cardiac surgery for congenital heart defects in Finland. Thymus tissue was collected as surgical resects that were removed during corrective cardiac surgery. V and J gene segment usage appeared biased in both thymic and peripheral blood repertoires. The related research found that thymic TCR repertoires overlapped highly between unrelated individuals. The study used about 8 infant thymus samples plus four related peripheral blood samples to characterize TCR alpha and beta repertoires. Donor ages ranging from 7 to 244 days were recorded, and several male and a couple of female infants were included in the cohort. Thymocytes were freed from the tissue by mechanical means and kept at -70 degrees C as pellets of about 9-33 million cells. A QIAsymphony instrument was used to extract genomic DNA from the frozen cell pellets. The immunoSEQ multiplex PCR assay was used to amplify the TCRB and TCRAD loci from a standardized quantity of quality-controlled genomic DNA. The V(D)J region was spanned by amplicons of a length sufficient to cover the CDR3 and to identify V and J genes. The commercial immunoSEQ service was used to sequence amplicons on an Illumina platform. Primer bias and sequencing errors were corrected as previously described, and TCRAD and TCRB definitions were based on the IMGT database. immunoSEQ Analyzer 3.0 and VDJTools were used for repertoire analysis, which covered basic statistics, V/J segment usage, diversity estimates, rarefaction and pairwise overlap. To estimate diversity, the Chao1, ChaoE, Efron-Thisted, Shannon and inverse Simpson indices were applied, and diversity was also estimated on datasets down-sampled to the smallest sample. Repertoire overlap was determined by strict matching of CDR3 nucleotide sequence, V gene and J gene, and Jaccard-based multidimensional scaling clustering was applied. On average, thymus samples gave hundreds of thousands of unique TCRB clonotypes, whereas blood samples gave about 84,000.

The chain employs TRBV27 and TRBJ2-7; a confident D gene designation cannot be given. The specimen was thymocytes. This clonotype originated in a boy under two years old with a congenital heart defect. Donor details come from another sample of the same person, matched by shared clones. The DNA sequence follows: TGTGCCAGCAGTCCCCGATTCTTCGGCTACGAGCAGTACTTC. It encodes CASSPRFFGYEQYF.